This is a list of T cell receptor beta chains from one sample in a study of blood T cell repertoires in COVID-19. Sequencing was performed with immunoSEQ multiplex PCR; in TCRdb, only in-frame clones are kept and a portion is missing. The sample records about 160,000 clones, about 80% being singletons. Source material: peripheral blood. The receptors derive from a woman older than 75 with acute or convalescent COVID-19. Each CDR3 is given with its conserved first and last residue. Each record gives: clone size, V gene, D gene, J gene, CDR3 protein, CDR3 DNA. D genes are given only for firm matches. Clone sizes are given selectively: once, few, many, or a class where the clone is expanded.

abundance: .; v_gene: TRBV20-1; d_gene: .; j_gene: TRBJ2-4; CDR3aa: CSASSEAKNIQYF; CDR3nt: TGCAGTGCTAGTTCCGAGGCCAAAAACATTCAGTACTTC
abundance: .; v_gene: TRBV3-1/TRBV3-2; d_gene: TRBD2; j_gene: TRBJ2-1; CDR3aa: CASSQEPSGLYNEQFF; CDR3nt: TGTGCCAGCAGCCAAGAGCCTAGCGGCTTGTACAATGAGCAGTTCTTC
abundance: .; v_gene: TRBV3-1/TRBV3-2; d_gene: TRBD2; j_gene: TRBJ2-5; CDR3aa: CASSPGLAQETQYF; CDR3nt: TGTGCCAGCAGCCCGGGACTAGCCCAAGAGACCCAGTACTTC
abundance: .; v_gene: TRBV5-1; d_gene: TRBD2; j_gene: TRBJ2-7; CDR3aa: CASSLVASGIEEQYF; CDR3nt: TGCGCCAGCAGCTTGGTGGCTAGCGGGATTGAGGAGCAGTACTTC
abundance: .; v_gene: TRBV5-4; d_gene: .; j_gene: TRBJ2-7; CDR3aa: CASSVQGPAVYEQYF; CDR3nt: TGTGCCAGCAGCGTACAGGGTCCCGCGGTCTACGAGCAGTACTTC
abundance: .; v_gene: TRBV3-1/TRBV3-2; d_gene: TRBD2; j_gene: TRBJ2-3; CDR3aa: CASSQDLGTSALDTQYF; CDR3nt: TGTGCCAGCAGCCAAGATTTGGGGACTAGCGCTTTGGATACGCAGTATTTT
abundance: .; v_gene: TRBV4-3; d_gene: TRBD2; j_gene: TRBJ2-2; CDR3aa: CASSQDPGGNTGELFF; CDR3nt: TGCGCCAGCAGCCAAGATCCGGGGGGTAACACCGGGGAGCTGTTTTTT
abundance: .; v_gene: TRBV18; d_gene: .; j_gene: TRBJ1-3; CDR3aa: CASSTRGQFLSGNTIYF; CDR3nt: TGTGCCAGCTCCACCCGAGGACAGTTCCTCTCTGGAAACACCATATATTTT
abundance: .; v_gene: TRBV9; d_gene: .; j_gene: TRBJ2-1; CDR3aa: CASSVGPTSHNEQFF; CDR3nt: TGTGCCAGCAGCGTAGGACCTACTAGTCACAATGAGCAGTTCTTC
abundance: .; v_gene: TRBV30; d_gene: TRBD1; j_gene: TRBJ1-2; CDR3aa: CAQTGSGAMARYGYTF; CDR3nt: TGTGCCCAGACAGGGAGTGGGGCCATGGCCCGCTATGGCTACACCTTC
abundance: few; v_gene: TRBV5-1; d_gene: .; j_gene: TRBJ1-2; CDR3aa: CASSLSLDRSGYTF; CDR3nt: TGCGCCAGCAGCCTTTCCCTCGACAGGTCTGGCTACACCTTC
abundance: .; v_gene: TRBV20-1; d_gene: .; j_gene: TRBJ2-5; CDR3aa: CSGAPGETQYF; CDR3nt: TGCAGTGGGGCACCGGGGGAGACCCAGTACTTC
abundance: once; v_gene: TRBV18; d_gene: .; j_gene: TRBJ2-2; CDR3aa: CASSPPRGLILTGELFF; CDR3nt: TGTGCCAGCTCACCACCCAGGGGCCTCATCCTCACCGGGGAGCTGTTTTTT
abundance: .; v_gene: TRBV5-4; d_gene: .; j_gene: TRBJ1-2; CDR3aa: CASWANIPHHYLGYTF; CDR3nt: TGTGCCAGCTGGGCAAACATACCCCACCATTATCTAGGCTACACCTTC
abundance: .; v_gene: TRBV9; d_gene: .; j_gene: TRBJ1-1; CDR3aa: CASSVGANTEAFF; CDR3nt: TGTGCCAGCAGCGTTGGGGCGAACACTGAAGCTTTCTTT
abundance: few; v_gene: TRBV27; d_gene: .; j_gene: TRBJ1-1; CDR3aa: CASIIRVSTGYTEAFF; CDR3nt: TGTGCCAGCATTATCAGGGTTTCGACCGGGTACACTGAAGCTTTCTTT
abundance: .; v_gene: TRBV5-6; d_gene: TRBD2; j_gene: TRBJ2-2; CDR3aa: CASSFLAGYTGELFF; CDR3nt: TGTGCCAGCAGCTTTCTAGCGGGATACACCGGGGAGCTGTTTTTT
abundance: .; v_gene: TRBV4-1; d_gene: .; j_gene: TRBJ2-5; CDR3aa: CASSGQFQETQYF; CDR3nt: TGCGCCAGCTCGGGTCAGTTCCAAGAGACCCAGTACTTC
abundance: .; v_gene: TRBV2; d_gene: TRBD1; j_gene: TRBJ1-1; CDR3aa: CASSFLTGGEDEAFF; CDR3nt: TGTGCCAGCAGTTTTCTGACAGGGGGCGAAGATGAAGCTTTCTTT
abundance: .; v_gene: TRBV4-1; d_gene: TRBD2; j_gene: TRBJ2-2; CDR3aa: CASSQDGAQRGTGELFF; CDR3nt: TGCGCCAGCAGCCAAGACGGGGCCCAGCGGGGGACCGGGGAGCTGTTTTTT
abundance: .; v_gene: TRBV28; d_gene: .; j_gene: TRBJ1-2; CDR3aa: CASSFPKEGYTF; CDR3nt: TGTGCCAGCAGTTTCCCGAAGGAGGGCTACACCTTC
abundance: .; v_gene: TRBV18; d_gene: .; j_gene: TRBJ1-1; CDR3aa: CASSPGRANTEAFF; CDR3nt: TGTGCCAGCTCACCGGGCAGAGCGAACACTGAAGCTTTCTTT
abundance: .; v_gene: TRBV7-3; d_gene: TRBD2; j_gene: TRBJ2-7; CDR3aa: CASSFEPSGGSEQYF; CDR3nt: TGTGCCAGCAGCTTTGAACCCAGCGGGGGGAGCGAGCAGTACTTC
abundance: .; v_gene: TRBV27; d_gene: TRBD2; j_gene: TRBJ2-1; CDR3aa: CASSTLAVSYNEQFF; CDR3nt: TGTGCCAGCAGTACCCTAGCGGTCTCCTACAATGAGCAGTTCTTC
abundance: .; v_gene: TRBV7-8; d_gene: .; j_gene: TRBJ2-6; CDR3aa: CASSSLTGRNSGANVLTF; CDR3nt: TGTGCCAGCAGCTCGTTGACGGGGAGGAACTCTGGGGCCAACGTCCTGACTTTC
abundance: .; v_gene: TRBV5-8; d_gene: .; j_gene: TRBJ1-2; CDR3aa: CASGLRDTYGYTF; CDR3nt: TGTGCCAGCGGACTCCGTGACACCTATGGCTACACCTTC
abundance: .; v_gene: TRBV5-4; d_gene: .; j_gene: TRBJ1-1; CDR3aa: CASSLDLEAEAFF; CDR3nt: TGTGCCAGCAGCTTGGACCTAGAGGCTGAAGCTTTCTTT
abundance: .; v_gene: TRBV7-2; d_gene: .; j_gene: TRBJ1-1; CDR3aa: CASSYGTVDTEAFF; CDR3nt: TGTGCCAGCAGCTACGGGACTGTGGACACTGAAGCTTTCTTT
abundance: .; v_gene: TRBV5-4; d_gene: .; j_gene: TRBJ2-1; CDR3aa: CASSPLGQGSYNEQFF; CDR3nt: TGTGCCAGCAGCCCCCTGGGGCAGGGCTCCTACAATGAGCAGTTCTTC
abundance: .; v_gene: TRBV7-9; d_gene: .; j_gene: TRBJ2-7; CDR3aa: CASSLALGFAKTYEQYF; CDR3nt: TGTGCCAGCAGCTTAGCGCTGGGCTTCGCAAAAACCTACGAGCAGTACTTC
abundance: .; v_gene: TRBV15; d_gene: TRBD1; j_gene: TRBJ2-3; CDR3aa: CATSGTGVRTDTQYF; CDR3nt: TGTGCCACCAGCGGGACAGGGGTTCGGACAGATACGCAGTATTTT
abundance: once; v_gene: TRBV10-1; d_gene: .; j_gene: TRBJ1-2; CDR3aa: CASSEGDYGYTF; CDR3nt: TGCGCCAGCAGTGAGGGAGACTATGGCTACACCTTC
abundance: once; v_gene: TRBV7-3; d_gene: TRBD2; j_gene: TRBJ2-1; CDR3aa: CASSLLGGALSGGSYNEQFF; CDR3nt: TGTGCCAGCAGCTTATTAGGAGGGGCACTTAGCGGGGGCTCCTACAATGAGCAGTTCTTC
abundance: .; v_gene: TRBV5-1; d_gene: TRBD2; j_gene: TRBJ2-7; CDR3aa: CASSLLAGGLNHHYEQYF; CDR3nt: TGCGCCAGCAGCTTGCTAGCGGGAGGACTCAATCATCACTACGAGCAGTACTTC
abundance: .; v_gene: TRBV6-5; d_gene: .; j_gene: TRBJ1-2; CDR3aa: CASSLGDASYGYTF; CDR3nt: TGTGCCAGCAGTTTAGGAGACGCCTCCTATGGCTACACCTTC
abundance: few; v_gene: TRBV19; d_gene: TRBD1; j_gene: TRBJ2-2; CDR3aa: CASSIVPGQGIIGELFF; CDR3nt: TGTGCCAGTAGTATAGTTCCGGGACAGGGTATTATCGGGGAGCTGTTTTTT
abundance: .; v_gene: TRBV4-3; d_gene: TRBD1; j_gene: TRBJ1-4; CDR3aa: CASSPTQGGNEKLFF; CDR3nt: TGCGCCAGCAGCCCAACACAGGGGGGGAATGAAAAACTGTTTTTT
abundance: .; v_gene: TRBV3-1/TRBV3-2; d_gene: .; j_gene: TRBJ2-7; CDR3aa: CASSQSTIVSSEQYF; CDR3nt: TGTGCCAGCAGCCAATCCACAATCGTCAGTTCCGAGCAGTACTTC
abundance: .; v_gene: TRBV7-9; d_gene: TRBD1; j_gene: TRBJ1-2; CDR3aa: CASSLDRGSYGYTF; CDR3nt: TGTGCCAGCAGCTTGGACAGGGGAAGCTATGGCTACACCTTC
abundance: once; v_gene: TRBV5-4; d_gene: TRBD2; j_gene: TRBJ2-7; CDR3aa: CASSLTSGYEQYF; CDR3nt: TGTGCCAGCAGCCTGACTAGCGGATACGAGCAGTACTTC
abundance: .; v_gene: TRBV20-1; d_gene: .; j_gene: TRBJ1-1; CDR3aa: CSASPGQRVSEAFF; CDR3nt: TGCAGTGCTAGTCCGGGACAAAGGGTTTCTGAAGCTTTCTTT
abundance: .; v_gene: TRBV7-2; d_gene: TRBD1; j_gene: TRBJ2-7; CDR3aa: CASSLGTGGVYEQYF; CDR3nt: TGTGCCAGCAGCTTGGGGACAGGGGGGGTCTACGAGCAGTACTTC
abundance: .; v_gene: TRBV7-9; d_gene: TRBD1; j_gene: TRBJ1-2; CDR3aa: CASSFTGARIGYTF; CDR3nt: TGTGCCAGCAGCTTTACAGGGGCGAGAATTGGCTACACCTTC
abundance: .; v_gene: TRBV2; d_gene: .; j_gene: TRBJ2-5; CDR3aa: CASRRDLETQYF; CDR3nt: TGTGCCAGCAGGCGGGACTTAGAGACCCAGTACTTC
abundance: .; v_gene: TRBV18; d_gene: TRBD2; j_gene: TRBJ2-7; CDR3aa: CASSPIAGGLGEQYF; CDR3nt: TGTGCCAGCTCACCCATTGCGGGAGGGTTAGGCGAGCAGTACTTC
abundance: .; v_gene: TRBV5-6; d_gene: .; j_gene: TRBJ2-5; CDR3aa: CASSILHSGETQYF; CDR3nt: TGTGCCAGCAGCATTCTTCACTCCGGAGAGACCCAGTACTTC
abundance: .; v_gene: TRBV27; d_gene: .; j_gene: TRBJ1-1; CDR3aa: CASTTAMGGGVKNTEAFF; CDR3nt: TGTGCCAGCACCACAGCGATGGGGGGGGGAGTAAAGAACACTGAAGCTTTCTTT
abundance: .; v_gene: TRBV5-4; d_gene: .; j_gene: TRBJ1-6; CDR3aa: CASSPLENSPLHF; CDR3nt: TGTGCCAGCAGCCCTTTGGAGAATTCACCCCTCCACTTT
abundance: .; v_gene: TRBV9; d_gene: TRBD2; j_gene: TRBJ2-1; CDR3aa: CASSVARGGNEQFF; CDR3nt: TGTGCCAGCAGCGTAGCTCGGGGGGGGAATGAGCAGTTCTTC
abundance: once; v_gene: TRBV7-2; d_gene: TRBD1; j_gene: TRBJ1-1; CDR3aa: CASSLTQGARTEAFF; CDR3nt: TGTGCCAGCAGCTTAACACAGGGGGCTCGGACTGAAGCTTTCTTT
abundance: once; v_gene: TRBV28; d_gene: TRBD2; j_gene: TRBJ2-2; CDR3aa: CAGGGPGELFF; CDR3nt: TGTGCCGGGGGGGGTCCCGGGGAGCTGTTTTTT